One sample yielded the 15 T cell receptor beta chains listed below, sequenced in a study of T cell responses to AZD1222 COVID-19 vaccine. Measured with immunoSEQ multiplex PCR; TCRdb has only the in-frame clones, and not every one. The sample yields about 97,000 clones, roughly nine tenths seen once. Material: peripheral blood, obtained on day 0 of AZD1222 vaccination. The receptors here all came from an adult in good health.

The chain is built from TRBV11-2 and TRBJ1-3; D is unresolved. Germline-derived CDR1 and CDR2 are SGHAT and FQNNGV. Deletions cut 1 base from V and 3 bases from J, with 10 bases between. The CDR3 extends over 15 amino acids. The CDR3 DNA is TGTGCCAGCAGCTTAGTCGGTGGAGTTGGAAACACCATATATTTT. This translates into CASSLVGGVGNTIYF.

This chain connects TRBV11-3 to TRBJ2-7; 7 positions match TRBD2. Germline V gene lookup returns CDR1 SGHNT and CDR2 YENEEA. Trimming removed 1 base from V and 6 bases from J; junction bases left unmatched: 9. There are 15 residues in the CDR3. For the CDR3, the DNA is TGTGCCAGCAGCTTAGTTGGGGGAGGGGAATCCGAGCAGTACTTC. This encodes CASSLVGGGESEQYF.

The chain carries TRBV3-1 (or the pseudogene TRBV3-2) and TRBJ2-4, with D perhaps TRBD1 (5 bases). The CDR3 covers 16 residues. Germline CDR1 LGHDT, CDR2 YNNKEL (reference sequence). Trimming shortened V by 2 bases and J by 0 bases, and 11 bases separated the two germline ends. The CDR3 spells CASSQPDTLAKNIQYF. CDR3 bases: TGTGCCAGCAGCCAACCGGACACTTTAGCCAAAAACATTCAGTACTTC.

The CDR3 DNA reads TGTGCCTGTAGGCCCGGGACTAGCGCTTACAATGAGCAGTTCTTC. The encoded protein is CACRPGTSAYNEQFF. This sequence joins TRBV30 and TRBJ2-1, with 10 bases identical to TRBD2. CDR1 GTSNPN and CDR2 SVGIG come from the germline V gene (reference sequence). The CDR3 runs to 15 residues. V lost 6 bases, J lost 4 bases, and 9 bases stayed unmatched.

The V gene is TRBV27, the J gene TRBJ1-1, with 7 nucleotides matching TRBD1. This CDR3 has 14 amino acids. Germline values: CDR1 MNHEY, CDR2 SMNVEV (reference sequence). J gave up 4 bases and V 4 bases, and 6 bases lay outside the gene matches. Written as DNA, the CDR3 is TGTGCCAGCAGTTGGAGGGACAGCAGCACTGAAGCTTTCTTT. Protein: CASSWRDSSTEAFF.

The V gene is TRBV15, the J gene TRBJ1-3, with 8 bases matching TRBD1. CDR1 and CDR2 (germline): LNHNV, YYDKDF (reference sequence). The ends lost 0 bases at V and 3 bases at J; junction bases unmatched: 4. This CDR3 is 16 amino acids long. The CDR3 here is CATSRDPGGGGNTIYF. The CDR3 DNA follows: TGTGCCACCAGCAGAGATCCAGGGGGCGGTGGAAACACCATATATTTT. The whole variable domain, filled in from reference TRBV15 and TRBJ1-3, reads DAMVIQNPRYQVTQFGKPVTLSCSQTLNHNVMYWYQQKSSQAPKLLFHYYDKDFNNEADTPDNFQSRRPNTSFCFLDIRSPGLGDTAMYLCATSRDPGGGGNTIYFGEGSWLTVV.

The rearrangement joins TRBV7-2 to TRBJ1-1; D is ambiguous. The CDR3 runs 12 residues. Looked up from germline, CDR1 is SGHTA and CDR2 is FQGNSA. Trimming removed 1 base at V and 11 bases at J, with 11 bases between. As DNA, the CDR3 is TGTGCCAGCAGCTTAGGGCCCCCGGACGCTTTCTTT. Translating it yields CASSLGPPDAFF. The full variable domain, rest sourced from reference TRBV7-2 and TRBJ1-1, is GAGVSQSPSNKVTEKGKDVELRCDPISGHTALYWYRQSLGQGLEFLIYFQGNSAPDKSGLPSDRFSAERTGGSVSTLTIQRTQQEDSAVYLCASSLGPPDAFFGQGTRLTVV.

The chain uses TRBV28 and TRBJ1-2; D gene uncertain. Germline V gene sequence: CDR1 MDHEN, CDR2 SYDVKM. The V gene lost 7 bases and the J gene lost 5 bases, with 11 bases spanning the gap. The CDR3 length is 12 residues. Written as DNA, the CDR3 is TGTGCCAGCACTAACGGAGTATATGGCTACACCTTC. It encodes CASTNGVYGYTF.

The rearrangement uses TRBV27 and TRBJ1-2, with D possibly matching TRBD1 (6 bases). The CDR3 totals 18 residues. The germline gives CDR1 MNHEY, CDR2 SMNVEV (reference sequence). Trimming took 1 base from V and 0 from J, leaving 18 bases between them. CDR3 nucleotides: TGTGCCAGCAGTTTATACGGACAGCATTCCACCCCTAACTATGGCTACACCTTC. Encoded protein: CASSLYGQHSTPNYGYTF.

This chain links TRBV6-6 with TRBJ2-7; 7 nucleotides line up with TRBD1. The germline gives CDR1 MNHNY, CDR2 SVGAGI (reference sequence). Trimming cost V 10 bases and J 1 base; bases outside gene matches: 10. This CDR3 spans 14 amino acids. CDR3 nucleotides: TGTGCCACCGAATTTCTACAGGGGTCCTACGAGCAGTACTTC. It is translated as CATEFLQGSYEQYF.

The rearrangement uses TRBV29-1 and TRBJ1-4; no clear D. The CDR3 runs to 12 residues. V shed 2 bases and J shed 4 bases, with 5 bases lying between them. CDR1 is SQVTM, CDR2 ANQGSEA, per germline. CDR3 in amino acids: CSVEIDNEKLFF. DNA for the CDR3: TGCAGCGTTGAAATAGATAATGAAAAACTGTTTTTT. Using reference TRBV29-1 and TRBJ1-4 for the parts outside the CDR3, the full variable domain is SAVISQKPSRDICQRGTSLTIQCQVDSQVTMMFWYRQQPGQSLTLIATANQGSEATYESGFVIDKFPISRPNLTFSTLTVSNMSPEDSSIYLCSVEIDNEKLFFGSGTQLSVL.

This chain connects TRBV4-2 to TRBJ2-7; TRBD1 agrees at 7 bases. The CDR3 is 17 residues long. Looked up from germline, CDR1 is LGHNA and CDR2 is YNFKEQ. The V gene end was trimmed by 4 bases and the J gene end by 5 bases; junction bases not matched to a gene: 17. The CDR3: CASSLHLGQPSQNEQYF. The CDR3 nucleotides are TGTGCCAGCAGCCTACACCTGGGACAGCCTAGTCAGAACGAGCAGTACTTC.

The V call is TRBV2, the J call TRBJ1-2; D gene ambiguous. This CDR3 has 12 residues. Trimming took off 4 bases at V and 2 bases at J, with 5 bases between the two ends. Germline V gene data show CDR1 as SNHLY and CDR2 as FYNNEI. CDR3 DNA sequence: TGTGCCAGCAGTGGCCGGAACTATGGCTACACCTTC. Translation gives CASSGRNYGYTF.

The J gene is TRBJ2-1, the V gene TRBV7-9; TRBD2 matches 8 bases. The CDR3 is 15 residues long. Looked up from germline, CDR1 is SEHNR and CDR2 is FQNEAQ (reference sequence). Trimming cost V 5 bases and J 7 bases; bases outside gene matches: 10. In DNA form, the CDR3 reads TGTGCCAGCAGCCCCTACGGGGGGGCGGGGAATGAGCAGTTCTTC. Translated, it gives CASSPYGGAGNEQFF.

This chain connects TRBV19 to TRBJ2-3, with 7 bases that match TRBD2. With V trimmed by 8 bases and J by 0 bases, 5 bases remained unmatched. CDR1 and CDR2 from the germline V gene are LNHDA and SQIVND (reference sequence). This CDR3 has 14 residues. CDR3 nucleotide sequence: TGTGCCAGTCGGCGGGAGCAAAGCACAGATACGCAGTATTTT. Translating it yields CASRREQSTDTQYF.